This T cell receptor (beta chain) emerged from a study of blood T cell repertoires in COVID-19. Study background: Specimens from acute and convalescent COVID-19 originated in the United States, Italy and Spain. PBMCs, B-cell-depleted T cells, or T cells were the source of the cDNA or gDNA that made up the material.

Germline CDR1 is MNHEY and CDR2 is SVGAGI. V shed 6 bases and J shed 4 bases, with 10 bases lying between them. The CDR3 is made up of 14 amino acids. Seattle cases were enrolled at active infection and followed longitudinally. In the authors' workflow: Amplification from reference gene primers served as the basis for estimated nucleated cell counts. Sequenced by immunoSEQ multiplex PCR; TCRdb stores in-frame clones only, minus some. V and J calls and clone size follow that table, whereas D and trimming were derived from the DNA. This sample has some 150,000 clones, with roughly four fifths found just once.

The TCR originated in a woman aged 60-70 years with COVID-19, enrolled during active disease. The specimen sequenced was peripheral blood. J is TRBJ1-6 and V is TRBV6-5, with D possibly TRBD1 on 6 matching bases. The CDR3 DNA follows: TGTGCCAGCAGAGTAGGACAGTATAATTCACCCCTCCACTTT. Translated, it gives CASRVGQYNSPLHF.